The 21 T cell receptor beta chains below were found in one sample sequenced in a study of T cells in women clearing cervical HPV infection. The method was immunoSEQ multiplex PCR; TCRdb's version includes in-frame clones alone and lacks a portion of them. The sample table includes roughly 42,000 clones. The source material was blood buffy coat. The receptors derive from a woman aged 18-70 years with a cervical HPV16 infection that either progressed to CIN3+ or cleared (not recorded which).

Comments on this clone: Read sequence stops 3 residues before the CDR3 end, and the germline J gene provides the missing end. This chain joins TRBV19 and TRBJ1-4; D is possibly TRBD1 (6 bases). CDR1 LNHDA and CDR2 SQIVND come from the germline V gene (reference sequence). The CDR3 has 14 amino acids. With 6 bases removed from V and 5 bases from J, the gap between germline ends came to 13 bases. CDR3 DNA, as far as it was read: TGTGCCAGTAGCGGACAGCCGGGGAATGAAAAA. It specifies CASSGQPGNEK. The whole CDR3 region reads CASSGQPGNEKLFF.

Note on this clone: The CDR3 end is not reached by the read, which stops 3 residues before it; the germline J gene fills it in. The chain uses TRBV7-8 and TRBJ2-5; TRBD2 aligns across 8 bases. V dropped 4 bases and J dropped 0; count of bases not matched to a gene: 10. In germline, CDR1 is SGHVS, CDR2 FQNEAQ. The CDR3 contains 17 residues. Partial CDR3 DNA: TGTGCCAGCAGCTCACGAGCTTTAGCGGGGTACCAAGAGACC. This encodes CASSSRALAGYQET. The entire CDR3 sequence reads CASSSRALAGYQETQYF. The full variable domain, with the rest looked up from reference TRBV7-8 and TRBJ2-5, is GAGVSQSPRYKVAKRGQDVALRCDPISGHVSLFWYQQALGQGPEFLTYFQNEAQLDKSGLPSDRFFAERPEGSVSTLKIQRTQQEDSAVYLCASSSRALAGYQETQYFGPGTRLLVL.

Of note for this clone: The read terminates 3 residues ahead of where the CDR3 ends, so the germline J gene completes it. The chain links TRBV11-3 to TRBJ2-2; D might be TRBD1 (5 bases). The germline V and J ends were trimmed by 3 bases and 7 bases, with 9 bases remaining between them. Germline V CDR1 and CDR2: SGHNT, YENEEA. CDR3 length: 13 amino acids. The DNA read from the CDR3 is TGTGCCAGCAGCTTCAGGGAAGACGGGGAG. Protein: CASSFREDGE. The whole CDR3 protein reads CASSFREDGELFF.

Concerning this clone itself: The CDR3 end is not reached by the read, which stops 3 residues before it; the germline J gene fills it in. The chain links TRBV7-9 to TRBJ1-4, with unresolved D. Germline lookup yields CDR1 SEHNR and CDR2 FQNEAQ (reference sequence). Trimming left V 2 bases short and J 7 bases short, with 11 bases between. The CDR3 is 14 residues long. The covered CDR3 bases are TGTGCCAGCAGCTTAACAAACCGCCCTGAAAAA. Translation: CASSLTNRPEK. The full CDR3 sequence reads CASSLTNRPEKLFF.

Notes on this clone: The read stops 3 residues short of the end of the CDR3; the missing end is completed from the germline J gene. V and J are TRBV30 and TRBJ1-1; D may be TRBD1 (5 bases). The CDR3 has 16 amino acids. V lost 0 bases to trimming and J lost 2 bases, with 16 bases between them. Germline values: CDR1 GTSNPN, CDR2 SVGIG (reference sequence). CDR3: CAWSVAIGGANTEAFF. Incomplete CDR3 DNA: TGTGCCTGGAGTGTTGCCATCGGGGGAGCAAACACTGAA.

Of note for this clone: The CDR3 extends 3 residues past the end of the read, so its final part is completed from the germline J gene. The chain recombines TRBV6-2 or TRBV6-3 with TRBJ1-1, with unresolved D. Germline V lookup: CDR1 MNHEY, CDR2 SVGEGT. Trimming took off 7 bases at V and 5 bases at J, with 14 bases between the two ends. The CDR3 extends over 13 amino acids. The DNA read from the CDR3 is TGTGCCAGCACCCCTCCCCGAGGTACTGAA. Encoded protein: CASTPPRGTE. The CDR3 as a whole reads CASTPPRGTEAFF.

A remark on this clone: The CDR3 end falls 3 residues outside the read, so it is completed with the germline J gene. The V call is TRBV10-3, the J call TRBJ1-4; D might be TRBD1 (5 bases). The CDR3 totals 14 residues. V lost 2 bases to trimming and J lost 8 bases, with 12 bases between them. The germline gives CDR1 ENHRY, CDR2 SYGVKD. The CDR3 here is CAISEGTGNEKLFF. The DNA read from the CDR3 is TGTGCCATCAGTGAGGGGACTGGAAACGAAAAA.

With respect to this clone: The read terminates 3 residues before the CDR3 end, so the remaining end is supplied by the germline J gene. This chain connects TRBV20-1 to TRBJ2-2, with TRBD2 matching over 12 bases. Germline trimming cut 3 bases from V and 3 bases from J; bases unmatched to any gene: 5. CDR1 is DFQATT and CDR2 is SNEGSKA in the germline V gene (reference sequence). This CDR3 region has 16 residues. The CDR3 here is CSARSSGGAYTGELFF. The covered CDR3 bases are TGCAGTGCTAGGTCTAGCGGGGGGGCCTACACCGGGGAG.

A word on this clone: The CDR3 end is not reached by the read, which stops 3 residues before it; the germline J gene fills it in. V and J are TRBV20-1 and TRBJ1-5; TRBD1 matches 8 bases. V trimming: 5 bases; J trimming: 3 bases; junction bases outside the gene matches: 9. Germline CDR1 DFQATT, CDR2 SNEGSKA (reference sequence). The CDR3 length is 15 residues. CDR3 region: CSAWTGPESNQPQHF. CDR3 DNA, as far as it was read: TGCAGTGCTTGGACAGGGCCCGAATCCAATCAGCCC.

With regard to this clone: An end of the junction does not agree with germline; a read error may underlie this. Sequencing ends 3 residues short of the CDR3 end; the germline J gene provides the rest. J is TRBJ1-3 and V is TRBV20-1; TRBD1 might be the D (5 bases). CDR3 length: 15 amino acids. CDR1 and CDR2 (germline): DFQATT, SNEGSKA (reference sequence). CDR3 DNA, as far as it was read: TGCAGTGCCAGAGTCCCGGGGGAGGCTGGAAACACC. Amino acids: CSARVPGEAGNT. The whole CDR3 is CSARVPGEAGNTIYF.

For this clone: The CDR3 goes on 3 residues after the read ends, and that part is filled in from the germline J gene. The chain joins TRBV30 to TRBJ2-7; 7 nucleotides line up with TRBD1. CDR1 and CDR2 (germline): GTSNPN, SVGIG (reference sequence). The junction had 2 bases not matched to a gene; V was cut back by 3 bases and J by 3 bases. This CDR3 has 12 residues. The CDR3 region is CAWRGDSYEQYF. The DNA read from the CDR3 is TGTGCCTGGAGGGGGGACAGCTACGAG. The full variable domain, in which reference TRBV30 and TRBJ2-7 provide the parts outside the CDR3, is SQTIHQWPATLVQPVGSPLSLECTVEGTSNPNLYWYRQAAGRGLQLLFYSVGIGQISSEVPQNLSASRPQDRQFILSSKKLLLSDSGFYLCAWRGDSYEQYFGPGTRLTVT.

CDR3 in amino acids: CASSLSGVNTGELFF. The sequenced part of the CDR3 DNA is TGTGCCAGCAGCTTAAGCGGGGTGAACACCGGGGAG. The rearrangement uses TRBV7-9 and TRBJ2-2, with 7 nucleotides matching TRBD2. Coverage ceases 3 residues before the CDR3 finishes, and the germline J gene fills in the end. The CDR3 covers 15 residues. Germline-derived CDR1 and CDR2 are SEHNR and FQNEAQ (reference sequence). J gave up 1 base and V 2 bases, and 1 base lay outside the gene matches.

CDR3 DNA, as far as it was read: TGTGCCATCAGTGATCCGACCGGGACAGGGGGGGCCGGGGAG. It specifies CAISDPTGTGGAGE. The whole CDR3 sequence reads CAISDPTGTGGAGELFF. The genes are TRBV10-3 and TRBJ2-2; TRBD1 agrees at 11 bases. The read comes to an end 3 residues before the CDR3 does, leaving the germline J gene to fill in the end. Germline V gene lookup returns CDR1 ENHRY and CDR2 SYGVKD. CDR3 size: 17 residues. J gave up 6 bases and V 3 bases, and 9 bases lay outside the gene matches.

About this clone: The read finishes 3 residues shy of the CDR3 end, and the germline J gene is used to complete it. The chain combines TRBV5-1 with TRBJ2-1, with 9 nucleotides matching TRBD1. This CDR3 comprises 14 residues. Germline trimming cut 3 bases from V and 6 bases from J; bases unmatched to any gene: 4. Germline CDR1 SGHRS, CDR2 YFSETQ. CDR3 DNA, as far as it was read: TGCGCCAGCAGCTCGGACAGGGGCGGCAATGAG. As protein: CASSSDRGGNE. In full, the CDR3 reads CASSSDRGGNEQFF.

As for this clone: Read data end 3 residues before the CDR3 end; the end is taken from the germline J gene. The chain employs TRBV12-3 or TRBV12-4 and TRBJ1-1; maybe TRBD1 (5 bases). CDR3 length: 15 residues. Trimming removed 5 bases from V and 1 base from J, with 14 bases in between. CDR3 DNA, as far as it was read: TGTGCCAGCAGTATCGCACAGGTTAGGAACACTGAA. Protein product: CASSIAQVRNTE. The whole CDR3 region reads CASSIAQVRNTEAFF.

On this clone: The CDR3 end is not reached by the read, which stops 3 residues before it; the germline J gene fills it in. The J gene is TRBJ2-3, the V gene TRBV7-3; TRBD2 aligns across 10 bases. Germline CDR1 SGHTA, CDR2 FQGTGA. Trimming at V came to 3 bases and at J to 4 bases, leaving 13 bases not matched to a gene. This CDR3 region has 18 residues. The CDR3 DNA, read in part, is TGTGCCAGCAGCTTTTCGCCCTCGACTAGCGGGTGGCCAGATACG. Translating it yields CASSFSPSTSGWPDT. The entire CDR3 protein reads CASSFSPSTSGWPDTQYF.

As regards this clone: Coverage ceases 3 residues before the CDR3 finishes, and the germline J gene fills in the end. This chain joins TRBV5-1 and TRBJ2-5; 7 nucleotides match TRBD1. Germline values: CDR1 SGHRS, CDR2 YFSETQ. V shed 5 bases and J 5 bases; nucleotides not matched to a gene: 9. The CDR3 is 14 residues long. CDR3 DNA, as far as it was read: TGCGCCAGCAGTTCTCGACAGGGTGACGAGACC. Translating it yields CASSSRQGDET. The whole CDR3 reads CASSSRQGDETQYF.

As concerns this clone: The read ends 3 residues shy of where the CDR3 ends; the end is completed using the germline J gene. The J gene is TRBJ2-3, the V gene TRBV5-5; D is unresolved. Trimming pared 4 bases from V and 2 bases from J, leaving 11 bases between. There are 14 residues in the CDR3. From germline, CDR1 is SGHKS and CDR2 YYEKEE (reference sequence). The covered CDR3 bases are TGTGCCAGCAGCCCAGGTGGATACACAGATACG. It codes for CASSPGGYTDT. The full CDR3 reads CASSPGGYTDTQYF. Full variable domain (missing parts from reference TRBV5-5 and TRBJ2-3): DAGVTQSPTHLIKTRGQQVTLRCSPISGHKSVSWYQQVLGQGPQFIFQYYEKEERGRGNFPDRFSARQFPNYSSELNVNALLLGDSALYLCASSPGGYTDTQYFGPGTRLTVL.

In regard to this clone: With the read ending 3 residues before the CDR3 end, the germline J gene is used to fill in that end. The chain uses TRBV4-1 and TRBJ1-2; possible D gene TRBD1, 5 bases. Germline-derived CDR1 and CDR2 are MGHRA and YSYEKL. The CDR3 contains 16 residues. The V gene lost 2 bases and the J gene lost 4 bases, with 17 bases spanning the gap. The CDR3: CASSQRARGASYGYTF. The sequenced CDR3 bases are TGCGCCAGCAGCCAAAGGGCCCGTGGGGCTTCCTATGGC.

A remark on this clone: The read terminates 3 residues before the CDR3 end, so the remaining end is supplied by the germline J gene. The chain uses TRBV29-1 and TRBJ2-7; D gene uncertain. The CDR3 spans 13 residues. The V gene lost 5 bases and the J gene lost 1 base, with 12 bases spanning the gap. CDR1 and CDR2 (germline): SQVTM, ANQGSEA. The covered CDR3 bases are TGCAGCGTTTCCAAGACTCAGTCCTACGAG. This gives the protein CSVSKTQSYE. The whole CDR3 region reads CSVSKTQSYEQYF.

With respect to this clone: The CDR3 extends 3 residues past the end of the read, so its final part is completed from the germline J gene. J is TRBJ2-7 and V is TRBV19, with 9 bases matching TRBD1. The CDR3 extends over 15 amino acids. V lost 1 base and J lost 3; bases outside the gene matches: 4. Per germline, CDR1 LNHDA and CDR2 SQIVND (reference sequence). CDR3: CASSIGMTGGYEQYF. The DNA read from the CDR3 is TGTGCCAGTAGTATAGGAATGACAGGGGGCTACGAG.